The TCR beta chain under discussion was sequenced for a study of beta chain features in type 1 diabetes. Overall study context: In all, some 100 million sorted cells from all samples were analyzed. Study findings and constraints: Fewer insertions but more deletions were seen at VDJ junctions in type 1 diabetes patients. Researchers report that Type 1 diabetes patients had moderately but significantly shorter TCRB CDR3s across all four CD4+ subsets. When cDNA is sequenced, cells with high TCR expression could be over-represented.

Reverse transcription of all isolated RNA meant that expressed TCRB transcripts were sequenced. Naive, central memory and regulatory T cell samples produced a mean of roughly 3.5 million reads. TCRdb's table, derived via immunoSEQ multiplex PCR, lists solely in-frame clones and lacks some. The sample lists more than 300,000 clones; 8% to 10% were seen once. This clone has more than one count but fewer than ten. Its matching antigen is unknown. The CDR3 contains 15 residues. The germline CDR1 and CDR2 sequences are MNHEY and SMNVEV (reference sequence). The junction had 8 bases not matched to a gene; V was cut back by 6 bases and J by 6 bases.

The sequence derives from a man aged 25-45 years with type 1 diabetes. The sequenced material came from central memory CD4+ T cells from blood. The chain recombines TRBV27 with TRBJ2-7, with TRBD2 matching 13 bases. The CDR3 spells CASRPGTSGIGEQYF. The CDR3 coding sequence is TGTGCCAGCAGGCCCGGGACTAGCGGGATAGGCGAGCAGTACTTC.